This TCR beta chain was sequenced for a study of T cell responses to AZD1222 COVID-19 vaccine. This CDR3 contains 13 residues. The ends were cut back, 6 bases at V and 4 bases at J, with 7 bases in the middle. Germline CDR1 MRHNA, CDR2 SNTAGT. The protocol was immunoSEQ multiplex PCR, while the TCRdb copy is restricted to in-frame clones and leaves out a portion. The profile covers 150,000 to 200,000 clones, with 80% to 90% appearing a single time and about 2.5% taken by the ten largest. Study-wide results and limits: At baseline, just a handful of AZD1222 recipients tested seropositive. Regions left unmutated in variants are reportedly the target of nearly half of spike-specific TCRs. It should be noted that donors were predominantly white British and more often female, and clonal diversity was possibly underestimated.

This clone has only one observation. Its target is unknown. This TCR derives from an adult in good health. The sample consisted of peripheral blood, taken on day 0 of MenACWY control vaccination. The chain combines TRBV6-4 with TRBJ1-6; no firm D call. CDR3 bases: TGTGCCAGCAGCCAGGTTTATAATTCACCCCTCCACTTT. As protein: CASSQVYNSPLHF.